This is a list of T cell receptor beta chains from one sample in a study of T cell responses to AZD1222 COVID-19 vaccine. TCRdb's copy holds only in-frame clones and misses some; the assay was immunoSEQ multiplex PCR. The table lists 75,000 to 100,000 clones, around nine tenths of them singletons. This material consisted of peripheral blood, taken on day 0 of AZD1222 vaccination. Receptors were obtained from an adult in good health. Both conserved end residues are part of each CDR3. A D gene is named only where the DNA matches it firmly. Size is stated for part of the rows, as once, few or many counts, or as a class when the clone is expanded.

length,V,D,size,J,CDR3,DNA
13,TRBV29-1,-,-,TRBJ2-3,CSVQGGLPGTQYF,TGCAGCGTCCAGGGGGGTCTACCCGGTACGCAGTATTTT
15,TRBV27,-,-,TRBJ1-5,CASSLRALSNQPQHF,TGTGCCAGCAGTCTCCGGGCCCTTAGCAATCAGCCCCAGCATTTT
14,TRBV15,-,-,TRBJ2-7,CATSIRGGTQEQYF,TGTGCCACCAGCATAAGAGGGGGAACTCAGGAGCAGTACTTC
14,TRBV19,TRBD2,-,TRBJ2-3,CASSIAGGTDTQYF,TGTGCCAGTAGTATCGCGGGAGGCACAGATACGCAGTATTTT
16,TRBV7-9,-,-,TRBJ1-3,CASSLDVGGRGNTIYF,TGTGCCAGCAGCTTAGATGTAGGGGGAAGAGGAAACACCATATATTTT
12,TRBV12-3/TRBV12-4,TRBD1,once,TRBJ1-5,CASTWDRGEQHF,TGTGCCAGCACCTGGGACAGGGGAGAACAGCATTTT
13,TRBV12-3/TRBV12-4,TRBD1,once,TRBJ1-2,CASRRTGNYGYTF,TGTGCCAGCAGACGGACAGGGAACTATGGCTACACCTTC
13,TRBV2,-,-,TRBJ1-1,CASVGGTGTEAFF,TGTGCCAGCGTTGGTGGAACCGGCACTGAAGCTTTCTTT
16,TRBV28,-,-,TRBJ1-6,CASSPYESSYNSPLHF,TGTGCCAGCAGTCCTTATGAGAGCTCCTATAATTCACCCCTCCACTTT
14,TRBV4-3,-,-,TRBJ1-1,CASSQDQPGLKAFF,TGCGCCAGCAGCCAAGATCAGCCAGGGTTAAAAGCTTTCTTT
12,TRBV12-3/TRBV12-4,-,once,TRBJ1-1,CASSPGGTEAFF,TGTGCCAGCAGCCCAGGCGGAACTGAAGCTTTCTTT
13,TRBV27,-,-,TRBJ1-1,CASSYQGNTEAFF,TGTGCCAGCAGTTATCAGGGGAACACTGAAGCTTTCTTT
12,TRBV7-9,-,-,TRBJ1-2,CASSYLVGGYTF,TGTGCCAGCAGCTATCTTGTGGGTGGCTACACCTTC
15,TRBV27,-,-,TRBJ1-2,CASSFLSAGRHGYTF,TGTGCCAGCAGTTTTCTTTCGGCAGGCAGGCATGGCTACACCTTC
14,TRBV7-2,TRBD1,-,TRBJ1-3,CASSSGGSGNTIYF,TGTGCCAGCAGTTCAGGGGGTTCTGGAAACACCATATATTTT
13,TRBV30,-,-,TRBJ2-1,CAWSPSSYNEQFF,TGTGCCTGGAGTCCCAGCTCCTACAATGAGCAGTTCTTC
15,TRBV11-3,-,-,TRBJ1-3,CASSLGPSSGNTIYF,TGTGCCAGCAGCTTAGGACCAAGCTCTGGAAACACCATATATTTT
16,TRBV11-2,TRBD2,-,TRBJ2-7,CASSPPGGVKNYEQYF,TGTGCCAGCAGCCCCCCTGGGGGGGTAAAAAACTACGAGCAGTACTTC
17,TRBV20-1,TRBD2,-,TRBJ2-1,CSASRPPGLALYNEQFF,TGCAGTGCTAGTAGGCCACCGGGACTAGCGTTGTACAATGAGCAGTTCTTC
12,TRBV30,TRBD1,-,TRBJ1-2,CAWWDRGNGYTF,TGTGCCTGGTGGGACAGGGGCAATGGCTACACCTTC
15,TRBV10-3,-,-,TRBJ2-3,CAISERAGGGDTQYF,TGTGCCATCAGTGAGCGGGCAGGGGGAGGAGATACGCAGTATTTT
15,TRBV6-5,-,-,TRBJ1-6,CASSPFGGPNSPLHF,TGTGCCAGCAGCCCGTTTGGCGGACCGAATTCACCCCTCCACTTT
13,TRBV7-9,-,-,TRBJ2-1,CASSLRQLGEQFF,TGTGCCAGCAGCTTAAGGCAGCTCGGTGAGCAGTTCTTC
14,TRBV5-8,-,-,TRBJ1-2,CASSFGDTSYGYTF,TGTGCCAGCAGCTTTGGGGACACCTCCTATGGCTACACCTTC
12,TRBV28,-,-,TRBJ1-1,CATGGTRGGAFF,TGTGCCACCGGGGGGACAAGGGGTGGAGCTTTCTTT
17,TRBV11-2,-,once,TRBJ1-3,CASSSPLVSFSGNTIYF,TGTGCCAGCAGTTCACCCCTCGTTTCCTTCTCTGGAAACACCATATATTTT
13,TRBV7-6,-,few,TRBJ2-2,CASSFSRGGELFF,TGTGCCAGCAGCTTCTCGCGAGGCGGGGAGCTGTTTTTT
13,TRBV18,-,-,TRBJ1-1,CASSGVENTEAFF,TGTGCCAGCTCGGGGGTGGAGAACACTGAAGCTTTCTTT
14,TRBV5-1,TRBD1,-,TRBJ1-2,CASSLQGADYGYTF,TGCGCCAGCAGCTTGCAGGGGGCGGACTATGGCTACACCTTC
13,TRBV14,-,-,TRBJ2-1,CASSQVRDGNTIF,TGTGCCAGCAGCCAAGTAAGGGACGGCAATACGATCTTC
13,TRBV19,TRBD1,-,TRBJ2-7,CASNPTGTNEQYF,TGTGCCAGTAATCCGACAGGGACGAACGAGCAGTACTTC
13,TRBV9,-,-,TRBJ1-6,CASSVMGNSPLHF,TGTGCCAGCAGCGTTATGGGGAACTCACCCCTCCACTTT
16,TRBV6-4,TRBD2,-,TRBJ2-1,CASSDKAGADYNEQFF,TGTGCCAGCAGTGACAAAGCGGGGGCCGACTACAATGAGCAGTTCTTC
11,TRBV30,-,-,TRBJ1-1,CAWGHFTEAFF,TGTGCCTGGGGACACTTCACTGAAGCTTTCTTT
15,TRBV5-1,-,-,TRBJ1-4,CASSDIPGPGEKLFF,TGCGCCAGCAGCGATATTCCGGGCCCTGGGGAAAAACTGTTTTTT
13,TRBV19,-,-,TRBJ2-3,CATRDRGTDTQYF,TGTGCCACCCGGGACCGGGGCACAGATACGCAGTATTTT
13,TRBV11-1,-,-,TRBJ1-4,CASSKMSGEKLFF,TGTGCCAGCAGCAAGATGTCGGGTGAAAAACTGTTTTTT
13,TRBV4-1,-,-,TRBJ2-3,CASSPDSTDTQYF,TGCGCCAGCAGCCCAGATAGCACAGATACGCAGTATTTT